This TCR beta chain was identified during a study of graft-versus-host responses after intestinal transplantation. In the study overall: Recipients had transplants, and these were multivisceral, liver-intestinal, or isolated intestinal. The recipients all started with anti-thymocyte globulin induction and then took tacrolimus and steroids for 3 to 4 years.

Germline V CDR1 and CDR2: SGDLS, YYNGEE. CDR3 size: 16 residues. Trimming removed 4 bases from V and 10 bases from J; junction bases left unmatched: 11. Generated by immunoSEQ multiplex PCR, the TCRdb table keeps only in-frame clones and is missing some. The sample contains 60,000 to 80,000 clones, 90% of which appear only once. About this clone: What it binds is not known.

Overall study findings and caveats: Some patients had graft-donor T cell macrochimerism, and their allografts showed high graft-versus-host to host-versus-graft clonal ratios. There were GvH clones found in recipient marrow, and some of them appeared first in ileum or blood.

This specimen was unstimulated CD8+ T cells sorted from spleen or lymph node cells, taken before intestinal transplant. This clonotype was sampled from a human donor who received an intestinal transplant. J is TRBJ2-1 and V is TRBV9; 13 bases line up with TRBD2. CDR3 protein: CASSRSGTSGAGEQFF. The CDR3 DNA reads as TGTGCCAGCAGCCGCTCCGGGACTAGCGGGGCGGGAGAGCAGTTCTTC.